Each of the 7 T cell receptor beta chains below was sequenced from the same sample in a study of blood T cell repertoires in COVID-19. The protocol was immunoSEQ multiplex PCR, while the TCRdb copy is restricted to in-frame clones and leaves out a portion. The table includes 65,000 to 95,000 clones, 65% to 90% detected once. Specimen: peripheral blood. The source of these receptors is a woman aged 45-59 years with acute or convalescent COVID-19.

V gene TRBV10-3 combines with J gene TRBJ1-1; D ambiguous. CDR1 is ENHRY and CDR2 is SYGVKD in the germline V gene. The CDR3 totals 13 residues. V lost 6 bases, J lost 1 base, and 9 bases lay in between. CDR3 in DNA: TGTGCCATCAGAAACCATAGGAACACTGAAGCTTTCTTT. Its protein product is CAIRNHRNTEAFF.

This chain uses TRBV19 with TRBJ2-5; D is perhaps TRBD2 (6 bases). The CDR3 is made up of 16 amino acids. The V end was cut by 4 bases, the J end by 4 bases, with 19 bases between. Germline CDR1 and CDR2: LNHDA and SQIVND (reference sequence). CDR3 in DNA: TGTGCCAGTAGTACCCAAACTAGCTGGGGTAGAGAGACCCAGTACTTC. Protein sequence: CASSTQTSWGRETQYF. Full variable domain (outside the CDR3, taken from reference TRBV19 and TRBJ2-5): DGGITQSPKYLFRKEGQNVTLSCEQNLNHDAMYWYRQDPGQGLRLIYYSQIVNDFQKGDIAEGYSVSREKKESFPLTVTSAQKNPTAFYLCASSTQTSWGRETQYFGPGTRLLVL.

The DNA for the CDR3 is TGTGCCAGCAGTGAAAAGGTGACAGGGTATGGCACTGAAGCTTTCTTT. This gives the protein CASSEKVTGYGTEAFF. The genes are TRBV6-1 and TRBJ1-1, with 7 nucleotides matching TRBD1. CDR3 length: 16 residues. In germline, CDR1 is MNHNS, CDR2 SASEGT. Trimming took 2 bases from V and 4 from J; bases not matched to a gene: 10.

The rearrangement joins TRBV7-9 to TRBJ1-6, with unresolved D. The CDR3 has 15 residues. Trimming left V 1 base short and J 7 bases short, with 11 bases between. Germline lookup yields CDR1 SEHNR and CDR2 FQNEAQ (reference sequence). In DNA, the CDR3 is TGTGCCAGCAGCTTAGGTACGAGAGGGAATTCACCCCTCCACTTT. This sequence encodes CASSLGTRGNSPLHF.

The gene calls are TRBV19 and TRBJ2-7, with 8 bases aligning to TRBD1. After removal of 7 bases from V and 2 bases from J, the junction contained 7 bases not matched to a gene. The CDR3 contains 14 residues. The germline V gene encodes CDR1 LNHDA and CDR2 SQIVND (reference sequence). The CDR3 nucleotides read TGTGCCAGTAAGGCAGGGACAGGAGCCTACGAGCAGTACTTC. It specifies CASKAGTGAYEQYF.

V usage is TRBV4-3 and J usage is TRBJ1-5; TRBD1 is a possible D gene (6 bases). The CDR3 sequence is 15 residues long. Trimming took 5 bases from V and 0 from J, leaving 11 bases between them. Germline CDR1 and CDR2: LGHNA and YSLEER. DNA of the CDR3: TGCGCCAGCAGCAGTGACAGGTTTAGCAATCAGCCCCAGCATTTT. Protein product: CASSSDRFSNQPQHF.

The chain recombines TRBV2 with TRBJ1-5, with 8 nucleotides matching TRBD1. The CDR3 totals 14 residues. Losses at the gene ends were 4 bases for V and 6 bases for J; bases not matched to a gene: 5. Germline V lookup: CDR1 SNHLY, CDR2 FYNNEI. The CDR3 here is CASSGPGGGQPQHF. DNA for the CDR3: TGTGCCAGCAGTGGCCCAGGGGGCGGTCAGCCCCAGCATTTT.